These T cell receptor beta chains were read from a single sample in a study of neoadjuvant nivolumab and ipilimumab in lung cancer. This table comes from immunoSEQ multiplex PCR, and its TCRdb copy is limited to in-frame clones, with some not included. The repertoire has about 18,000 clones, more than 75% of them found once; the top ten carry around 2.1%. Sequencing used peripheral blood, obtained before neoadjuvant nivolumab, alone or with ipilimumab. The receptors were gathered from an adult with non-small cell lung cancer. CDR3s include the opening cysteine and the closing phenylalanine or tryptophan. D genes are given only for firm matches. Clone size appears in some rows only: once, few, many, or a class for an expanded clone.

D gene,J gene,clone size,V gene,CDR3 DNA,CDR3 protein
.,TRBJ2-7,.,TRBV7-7,TGTGCTAGCAGCTCCTCCCCCTGGAACGAGCAGTACTTC,CASSSSPWNEQYF
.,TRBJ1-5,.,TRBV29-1,TGCAGCGTTGAAGTGGCGGATAGCAATCAGCCCCAGCATTTT,CSVEVADSNQPQHF
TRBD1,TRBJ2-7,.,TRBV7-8,TGTGCCAGCAGCTTAGGGGACAGAACGGCCTACGAGCAGTACTTC,CASSLGDRTAYEQYF
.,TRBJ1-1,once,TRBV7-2,TGTGCCAGCACCATGGGAGAATGGCCAAACACTGAAGCTTTCTTT,CASTMGEWPNTEAFF
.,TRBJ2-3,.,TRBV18,TGTGCCAGCTCCCCTAGCACAGATACGCAGTATTTT,CASSPSTDTQYF
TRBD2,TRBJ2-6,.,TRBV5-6,TGTGCCAGCAGCTCCTTCCGGACTAGCGGGGACTCTGGGGCCAACGTCCTGACTTTC,CASSSFRTSGDSGANVLTF
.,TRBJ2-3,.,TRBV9,TGTGCCAGCAGCGTAAGCACAGATACGCAGTATTTT,CASSVSTDTQYF
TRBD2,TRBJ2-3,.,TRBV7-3,TGTGCCAGCAGCGAAAGCGGGGCTAACACAGATACGCAGTATTTT,CASSESGANTDTQYF
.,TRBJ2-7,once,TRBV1,TGCACCAGCAGCCCCAAATATCGGGGTAGCGGGAGTGGAGGGCAGTACTTC,CTSSPKYRGSGSGGQYF
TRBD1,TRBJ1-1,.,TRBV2,TGTGCCAGCAGCGACGGACAGGGAACCGAAGCTTTCTTT,CASSDGQGTEAFF
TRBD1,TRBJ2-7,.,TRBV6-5,TGTGCCAGCAGTTATTCAAGGCAGGGGGCCAACGAGCAGTACTTC,CASSYSRQGANEQYF
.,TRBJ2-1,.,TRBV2,TGTGCCAGCAGTGAACAACGAGACACTAATGAGCAGTTCTTC,CASSEQRDTNEQFF
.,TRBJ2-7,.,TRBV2,TGTGCCAGCAGTGAAAGGTTTAGGGGACCTAGCTCCGAGCAGTACTTC,CASSERFRGPSSEQYF
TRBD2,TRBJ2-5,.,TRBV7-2,TGTGCCAGCAGCTCGGGGACTAGCGGGAGGGAGACCCAGTACTTC,CASSSGTSGRETQYF
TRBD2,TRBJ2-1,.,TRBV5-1,TGCGCCAGCAGCGTAGCGGGAGAGCCCAATGAGCAGTTCTTC,CASSVAGEPNEQFF
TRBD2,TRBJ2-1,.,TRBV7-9,TGTGCCAGCAGCCCCGCGACTTGGTGGGAGGGCTCCGGTGAGCAGTTCTTC,CASSPATWWEGSGEQFF
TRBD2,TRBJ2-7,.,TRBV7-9,TGTGCCAGCAGCTTAGCTCTAGCGGGAGGGGTCGAGCAGTACTTC,CASSLALAGGVEQYF
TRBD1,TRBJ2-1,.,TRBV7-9,TGTGCCAGCAGCTACGCCGGGACAGGGGCCAACAATGAGCAGTTCTTC,CASSYAGTGANNEQFF
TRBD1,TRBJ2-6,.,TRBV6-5,TGTGCCAGCAGTTTGGGCAGGGGGCCTGGGGCCAACGTCCTGACTTTC,CASSLGRGPGANVLTF
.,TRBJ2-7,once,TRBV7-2,TGTGCCAGCAGCTGGCGCTTCCGGGGCTCCTACGAGCAGTACTTC,CASSWRFRGSYEQYF
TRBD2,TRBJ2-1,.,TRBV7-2,TGTGCCAGCAGCCGAACTAGCGGGAGCTACAATGAGCAGTTCTTC,CASSRTSGSYNEQFF
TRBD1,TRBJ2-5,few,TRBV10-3,TGTGCCGTTGGACAGGGTCAAGAGACCCAGTACTTC,CAVGQGQETQYF
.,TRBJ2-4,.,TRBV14,TGTGCCAGCAGCCAAGATGTTAGTTTGCGGAGTGGAGCCAAAAACATTCAGTACTTC,CASSQDVSLRSGAKNIQYF
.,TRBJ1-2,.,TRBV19,TGTGCCAGTAGTAGGGACTCTTTGGGCTACACCTTC,CASSRDSLGYTF
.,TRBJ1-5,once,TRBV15,TGTGCCACCAGCGACACCAATCAGCCCCAGCATTTT,CATSDTNQPQHF
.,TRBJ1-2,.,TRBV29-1,TGCAGCGTTGAACGTGGGGTTCCCACCTTC,CSVERGVPTF
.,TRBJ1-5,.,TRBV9,TGTGCCAGCAGCGTAGAGGGAAGTGGCAATCAGCCCCAGCATTTT,CASSVEGSGNQPQHF
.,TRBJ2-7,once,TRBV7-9,TGTGCCAGCAGCGCGGAGGGAAAGAGCTCCTACGAGCAGTACTTC,CASSAEGKSSYEQYF
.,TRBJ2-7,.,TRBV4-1,TGCGCCAGCAGCCCCGGGGTAAAAGCTGGCGAGCAGTACTTC,CASSPGVKAGEQYF
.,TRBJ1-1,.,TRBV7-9,TGTGCCAGCAGCTTAGGGGTGCCGAACACTGAAGCTTTCTTT,CASSLGVPNTEAFF
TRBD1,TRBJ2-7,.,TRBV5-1,TGCGCCAGCAGCACCACAGGGGCCGATCAGTACTTC,CASSTTGADQYF
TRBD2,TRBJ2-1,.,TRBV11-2,TGTGCCAGCAGCTTCCAAGCGGGAGCGCATAATGAGCAGTTCTTC,CASSFQAGAHNEQFF
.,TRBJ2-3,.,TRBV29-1,TGCAGCGTTGAGTCGGGGACTCGCACAGATACGCAGTATTTT,CSVESGTRTDTQYF
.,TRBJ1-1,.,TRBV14,TGTGCCAGCAGCCAAGCGCTTTTGCGGGGGACGAACACTGAAGCTTTCTTT,CASSQALLRGTNTEAFF
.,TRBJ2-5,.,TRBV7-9,TGTGCCAGCAGCTTGGAGCTTGGGGGCTATAGAGAGACCCAGTACTTC,CASSLELGGYRETQYF
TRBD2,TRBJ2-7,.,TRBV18,TGTGCCAGCTCCAGCGGGAGTAGCTCCTACGAGCAGTACTTC,CASSSGSSSYEQYF
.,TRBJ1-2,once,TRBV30,TGTGCCTGGAGTGCGGACTTAAACTATGGCTACACCTTC,CAWSADLNYGYTF
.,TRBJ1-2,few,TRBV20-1,TGCAGTGCTAGGGAGGGCTACACCTTC,CSAREGYTF
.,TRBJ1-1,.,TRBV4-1,TGCGCCAGCAGCCCCCTCCGGGACACTGAAGCTTTCTTT,CASSPLRDTEAFF
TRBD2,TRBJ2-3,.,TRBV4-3,TGCGCCAGCAGTCGCGCTTGGGAGGGCCCTGGTACAGATACGCAGTATTTT,CASSRAWEGPGTDTQYF
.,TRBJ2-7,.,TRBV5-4,TGTGCCAGCAGCTTGGATAGGACAGACTACGAGCAGTACTTC,CASSLDRTDYEQYF
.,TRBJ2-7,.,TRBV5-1,TGCGCCAGCAGCCCGGGGGACAGTTGGGAGCAGTACTTC,CASSPGDSWEQYF
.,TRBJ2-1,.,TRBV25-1,TGTGCCAGCCCCCTCCCCCGCTCCTACAATGAGCAGTTCTTC,CASPLPRSYNEQFF
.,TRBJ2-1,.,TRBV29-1,TGCAGCCATGGTCGGGAGAGGGGCTCCTACAATGAGCAGTTCTTC,CSHGRERGSYNEQFF
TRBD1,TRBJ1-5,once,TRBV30,TGTGCCTGGAGTCTAGGACAGGGGACTCAGCCCCAGCATTTT,CAWSLGQGTQPQHF
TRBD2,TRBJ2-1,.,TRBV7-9,TGTGCCAGCAGCTTAGTTCTAGCGGGAGGTGATGAGCAGTTCTTC,CASSLVLAGGDEQFF
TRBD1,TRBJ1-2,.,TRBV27,TGTGCCAGCAGTTTAACGTCAGACAGGGGTGGCTACACCTTC,CASSLTSDRGGYTF
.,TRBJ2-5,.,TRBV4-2,TGTGCCAGCAGCCCCGGGACTGTTGACCAAGAGACCCAGTACTTC,CASSPGTVDQETQYF
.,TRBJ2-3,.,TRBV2,TGTGCCAGCAGTGGGGTAGCTACCACAGATACGCAGTATTTT,CASSGVATTDTQYF
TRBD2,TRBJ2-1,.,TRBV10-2,TGCGCCAGCAGCGACCTAGCGGGAGGGACCTACAATGAGCAGTTCTTC,CASSDLAGGTYNEQFF
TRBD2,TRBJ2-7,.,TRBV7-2,TGTGCCAGCACCTTGCGGGAGCGGGGCGAGCAGTACTTC,CASTLRERGEQYF
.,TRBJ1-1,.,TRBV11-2,TGTGCCAGCAGCCTACAGGGACGGAACACTGAAGCTTTCTTT,CASSLQGRNTEAFF
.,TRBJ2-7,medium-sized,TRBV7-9,TGTGCCAGCAGCATGGTGACGTCCTACGAGCAGTACTTC,CASSMVTSYEQYF
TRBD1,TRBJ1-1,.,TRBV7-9,TGTGCCAGTATTCCTTCCGGGACAGTGAACACTGAAGCTTTCTTT,CASIPSGTVNTEAFF
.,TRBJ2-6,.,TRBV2,TGTGCCAGCAGGCCGGTTTCTGGGGCCAACGTCCTGACTTTC,CASRPVSGANVLTF